The subject of this entry is one TCR beta chain. The record originates from a study of blood T cell repertoires in COVID-19. Original handling: It was from reference gene primer amplification that nucleated cell counts were estimated. Profiling relied on immunoSEQ multiplex PCR, and the TCRdb table lists in-frame clones only, not all of them. That table supplies the V and J calls and clone size; D and trimming were determined from the DNA. The table records 250,000 or so clones, around 90% of them present only once. This CDR3 is 13 amino acids long. The V gene's germline CDR1 is MDHEN and CDR2 SYDVKM. Trimming shortened V by 5 bases and J by 3 bases, and 11 bases separated the two germline ends.

The J gene is TRBJ2-7, the V gene TRBV28; D gene ambiguous. The sequence was collected from a woman aged 30 to 39 with acute COVID-19. Material for sequencing was PBMCs or T cells enriched from blood (not recorded which). The CDR3 is CASSASPGYEQYF. In DNA, the CDR3 is TGTGCCAGCAGTGCCTCACCAGGCTACGAGCAGTACTTC.